Below are 21 T cell receptor beta chains sequenced from a single sample in a study of cytomegalovirus exposure and HLA in healthy donors. Both 60 Vbeta primers and 13 Jbeta primers went into the PCR. Using immunoSEQ multiplex PCR, the repertoire was profiled, and TCRdb retains in-frame clones only, with some absent. The sample carries approximately 200,000 clones, about 74% recorded once. Source material: PBMCs. Receptors were obtained from a man in his forties in good health and CMV-seronegative.

The chain couples TRBV18 to TRBJ1-4; TRBD1 aligns across 9 bases. The CDR3 contains 13 residues. Germline values: CDR1 KGHSH, CDR2 LQKENI. Trimming took 5 bases from V and 7 from J; bases not matched to a gene: 2. CDR3: CASSSDRGEKLFF. The CDR3 bases are TGTGCCAGCTCATCGGACAGGGGTGAAAAACTGTTTTTT.

In DNA form, the CDR3 reads TGTGCCAGCAGTTGGTTTAGGGGGCGCGACTATGGCTACACCTTC. Its protein is CASSWFRGRDYGYTF. The V call is TRBV28, the J call TRBJ1-2; TRBD1 matches at 7 bases. V lost 4 bases and J lost 3; bases outside the gene matches: 8. CDR1 is MDHEN and CDR2 is SYDVKM in the germline V gene. There are 15 residues in the CDR3.

The genes are TRBV4-1 and TRBJ2-5; a possible D gene is TRBD2 (6 bases). The end of the DNA fits TRBJ2-7 better, so the J call may be wrong. The CDR3 is made up of 13 amino acids. Germline assignment: CDR1 MGHRA and CDR2 YSYEKL. The CDR3 spells CASSPNSGYEQYF. The CDR3, as DNA: TGCGCCAGCAGCCCGAACAGCGGGTACGAGCAGTACTTC.

J is TRBJ2-5 and V is TRBV9; TRBD2 matches at 8 bases. The CDR3 consists of 15 residues. V was pared by 3 bases and J by 4 bases, with 8 bases of the junction left unmatched. Germline CDR1 reads SGDLS; CDR2 reads YYNGEE. The CDR3: CASSAGTRSSETQYF. CDR3 DNA: TGTGCCAGCAGCGCCGGGACTAGAAGTTCAGAGACCCAGTACTTC.

The rearrangement links TRBV15 to TRBJ2-7; D call uncertain. The length of the CDR3 is 11 residues. Germline CDR1 LNHNV, CDR2 YYDKDF (reference sequence). Trimming left V 3 bases short and J 5 bases short, with 5 bases between. DNA of the CDR3: TGTGCCACCAGCAGCTATAACGAGCAGTACTTC. Amino acids: CATSSYNEQYF. Supplemented by reference TRBV15 and TRBJ2-7, the full variable domain reads DAMVIQNPRYQVTQFGKPVTLSCSQTLNHNVMYWYQQKSSQAPKLLFHYYDKDFNNEADTPDNFQSRRPNTSFCFLDIRSPGLGDTAMYLCATSSYNEQYFGPGTRLTVT.

About this clone: An end of the junction differs from the germline gene, which may be a read error. The chain joins TRBV16 to TRBJ2-7; possibly TRBD1 for D (5 bases). This CDR3 contains 15 residues. CDR1 and CDR2 (germline): KGHSY, FQNENV. Written as DNA, the CDR3 is TGTGCCAGCGGCCAATCTCCACAGGCTCTCTACGAGCAGTACTTC. It encodes CASGQSPQALYEQYF. The variable domain in full, completed from reference TRBV16 and TRBJ2-7, reads GEEVAQTPKHLVRGEGQKAKLYCAPIKGHSYVFWYQQVLKNEFKFLISFQNENVFDETGMPKERFSAKCLPNSPCSLEIQATKLEDSAVYFCASGQSPQALYEQYFGPGTRLTVT.

This clone came up a few times. The rearrangement links TRBV2 to TRBJ2-2; 8 nucleotides agree with TRBD1. The germline gives CDR1 SNHLY, CDR2 FYNNEI. Trimming cost V 5 bases and J 6 bases; bases outside gene matches: 5. The CDR3 sequence is 14 residues long. CDR3 sequence reads: CASSRQGAAGELFF. CDR3 nucleotide sequence: TGTGCCAGCAGTCGGCAGGGGGCTGCCGGGGAGCTGTTTTTT.

V usage is TRBV30 and J usage is TRBJ1-5; D possibly corresponds to TRBD1 (5 bases). V was shortened by 5 bases and J by 7 bases, with 12 bases between the two germline ends. The CDR3 spans 12 residues. Germline loops: CDR1 GTSNPN, CDR2 SVGIG (reference sequence). Here the CDR3 reads CAWGEGNQPQHF. The CDR3 coding sequence is TGTGCCTGGGGGGAGGGGAACCAGCCCCAGCATTTT.

The CDR3 DNA follows: TGTGCCAGCAGCCCCAGGCCCAGTGGGGCCAAAAACATTCAGTACTTC. This gives the protein CASSPRPSGAKNIQYF. The chain uses TRBV7-9 and TRBJ2-4; no clear D. Germline CDR1 SEHNR, CDR2 FQNEAQ (reference sequence). V was trimmed by 5 bases and J by 1 base, leaving 15 bases between them. The CDR3 length is 16 residues.

This clone was seen a handful of times. The chain is built from TRBV4-1 and TRBJ2-3; 10 nucleotides align to TRBD1. The CDR3 length is 17 residues. Losses at the gene ends were 0 bases for V and 7 bases for J; bases not matched to a gene: 10. Germline V gene data show CDR1 as MGHRA and CDR2 as YSYEKL. In DNA, the CDR3 is TGCGCCAGCAGCCAAGAAAGCCGGGACAGGGGTAGTTATACGCAGTATTTT. Translated, it gives CASSQESRDRGSYTQYF.

The chain uses TRBV7-3 and TRBJ2-1; 9 nucleotides agree with TRBD1. The CDR3 is 15 amino acids. In germline, CDR1 is SGHTA, CDR2 FQGTGA. With V trimmed by 4 bases and J by 3 bases, 4 bases remained unmatched. The CDR3 DNA is TGTGCCAGCAGCTCGGGGACAGGGAACTACAATGAGCAGTTCTTC. Its protein is CASSSGTGNYNEQFF.

This clone occurred once. The chain recombines TRBV25-1 with TRBJ2-5, with 10 bases identical to TRBD2. The last part of the DNA fits TRBJ2-7 better; the J call may be wrong. The CDR3 runs 15 residues. CDR1 is MGHDK, CDR2 SYGVNS, per germline. CDR3 amino acids: CASSDPLAGAYEQYF. The CDR3 DNA reads TGTGCCAGCAGCGACCCCCTAGCGGGGGCCTACGAGCAGTACTTC.

The chain combines TRBV5-6 with TRBJ1-6; perhaps TRBD1 as D (6 bases). The germline V and J ends were trimmed by 4 bases and 6 bases, with 14 bases remaining between them. The CDR3 totals 15 residues. Germline assignment: CDR1 SGHDT and CDR2 YYEEEE. The CDR3 DNA reads as TGTGCCAGCAGCGGGACAATACGGGGTAATTCACCCCTCCACTTT. The encoded protein is CASSGTIRGNSPLHF.

The chain combines TRBV6-5 with TRBJ2-7; 12 bases are a match to TRBD2. Germline values: CDR1 MNHEY, CDR2 SVGAGI. The V segment lost 5 bases and the J segment 4 bases; nucleotides outside the gene matches: 3. This CDR3 is 14 amino acids long. The CDR3 here is CASSRTSGAYEQYF. CDR3 DNA: TGTGCCAGCAGTAGGACTAGCGGGGCTTACGAGCAGTACTTC.

V gene TRBV6-1 combines with J gene TRBJ2-3; TRBD2 aligns across 7 bases. The trim removed 2 bases at V and 4 bases at J, leaving 6 bases unmatched. Germline CDR1 reads MNHNS; CDR2 reads SASEGT. The CDR3 runs 15 residues. The chain's CDR3 is CASSERWGGSDTQYF. As DNA, the CDR3 is TGTGCCAGCAGTGAAAGGTGGGGGGGGTCAGATACGCAGTATTTT.

The chain is built from TRBV10-1 and TRBJ2-7; D gene ambiguous. This CDR3 spans 12 amino acids. V was cut by 3 bases and J by 0 bases, with 3 bases left in between. Germline CDR1 WNHNN, CDR2 SYGVQD (reference sequence). The CDR3 loop is CASSDSSYEQYF. CDR3 coding DNA: TGCGCCAGCAGTGATAGCTCCTACGAGCAGTACTTC.

As regards this clone: One end of the junction does not line up with germline, which may come from a read error. Other DNA sequences in this specimen translate into the identical CDR3. The CDR3 region is CASSLVAGGRSDTQYF. Written as DNA, the CDR3 is TGCGCCAGCAGCTTAGTGGCGGGAGGGAGGTCAGATACGCAGTATTTT. This chain joins TRBV11-2 and TRBJ2-3; 9 bases agree with TRBD2. This CDR3 has 16 amino acids. Germline V lookup: CDR1 SGHAT, CDR2 FQNNGV.

The gene calls are TRBV10-1 and TRBJ2-1; D perhaps matches TRBD2 (6 bases). The CDR3 runs to 17 residues. Germline values: CDR1 WNHNN, CDR2 SYGVQD (reference sequence). V was trimmed by 3 bases and J by 4 bases, leaving 19 bases between them. Written as DNA, the CDR3 is TGCGCCAGCAGTGAAAAGACTTGGGAGGCCGGATACAATGAGCAGTTCTTC. It yields the protein CASSEKTWEAGYNEQFF.

This chain uses TRBV5-4 with TRBJ1-1, with D possibly being TRBD1 (5 bases). There are 13 residues in the CDR3. Germline-derived CDR1 and CDR2 are SGHNT and YYREEE (reference sequence). The V and J ends lost 4 bases and 4 bases respectively, with 11 bases between them. The CDR3 DNA follows: TGTGCCAGCAGCGGAATGACAGCCACTGAAGCTTTCTTT. Its protein product is CASSGMTATEAFF.

The V and J genes are TRBV4-1 and TRBJ2-2; tentatively, D is TRBD2 (5 bases). Germline lookup yields CDR1 MGHRA and CDR2 YSYEKL. V shed 3 bases and J shed 3 bases, with 11 bases lying between them. The CDR3 extends over 15 amino acids. CDR3 sequence (DNA): TGCGCCAGCAGCCAGTACTACGGGGACACCGGGGAGCTGTTTTTT. As protein: CASSQYYGDTGELFF.

V is TRBV27 and J is TRBJ1-2, with D unresolved. Germline assignment: CDR1 MNHEY and CDR2 SMNVEV (reference sequence). Trimming removed 4 bases from V and 8 bases from J, with 11 bases in between. The CDR3 covers 12 residues. DNA of the CDR3: TGTGCCAGCAGTTCGACGACCGGGGGCTACACCTTC. Encoded protein: CASSSTTGGYTF.